Following are 23 T cell receptor beta chains from one sample sequenced in a study of blood T cell repertoires in COVID-19. The protocol was immunoSEQ multiplex PCR, while the TCRdb copy is restricted to in-frame clones and leaves out a portion. The data hold a few hundred thousand clones, with approximately 85% observed a single time. The sequenced material came from peripheral blood. The receptors derive from a human donor with COVID-19, enrolled during active disease. The donor label of this sample is uncertain.

Here the CDR3 DNA reads TGTGCCAGTGGAAAGGAGGGCTCCGAGCAGTACTTC. It yields the protein CASGKEGSEQYF. The chain carries TRBV19 and TRBJ2-7; tentative D call: TRBD2 (6 bases). V lost 8 bases and J 6 bases, leaving 14 bases between the germline ends. The CDR3 has 12 residues. Germline V CDR1 and CDR2: LNHDA, SQIVND (reference sequence).

This clone was recorded only once. V and J are TRBV6-5 and TRBJ1-2, with 10 nucleotides matching TRBD1. Germline CDR1 and CDR2: MNHEY and SVGAGI. This CDR3 has 13 amino acids. V lost 6 bases and J lost 8; bases outside the gene matches: 6. The CDR3 DNA reads as TGTGCCAGCAGGGACAGGGGGTTGAAGGGCTACACCTTC. As protein: CASRDRGLKGYTF.

The table lists this clone with a few counts. The chain joins TRBV30 to TRBJ2-7; 7 bases map to TRBD1. Germline lookup yields CDR1 GTSNPN and CDR2 SVGIG (reference sequence). The V gene end was trimmed by 4 bases and the J gene end by 3 bases; junction bases not matched to a gene: 6. The CDR3 totals 13 residues. Written as DNA, the CDR3 is TGTGCCTGGAAGTACAGGGGTAACTACGAGCAGTACTTC. This encodes CAWKYRGNYEQYF.

The chain is built from TRBV19 and TRBJ1-2, with TRBD1 matching over 7 bases. This CDR3 has 14 amino acids. Germline trimming cut 6 bases from V and 4 bases from J; bases unmatched to any gene: 8. CDR1 LNHDA and CDR2 SQIVND come from the germline V gene (reference sequence). CDR3 protein: CASRPPGQIYGYTF. CDR3 bases: TGTGCCAGTAGACCCCCGGGACAGATCTATGGCTACACCTTC.

This clone appeared a single time. The chain is built from TRBV19 and TRBJ2-7, with 9 positions matching TRBD1. The CDR3 is made up of 16 amino acids. Germline V CDR1 and CDR2: LNHDA, SQIVND (reference sequence). The junction had 4 bases not matched to a gene; V was cut back by 1 base and J by 0 bases. The CDR3 reads CASSIVPGQGSYEQYF. The CDR3 DNA follows: TGTGCCAGTAGTATAGTTCCGGGACAGGGCTCCTACGAGCAGTACTTC.

The V gene is TRBV28, the J gene TRBJ1-5; tentative D call: TRBD1 (6 bases). The germline V gene encodes CDR1 MDHEN and CDR2 SYDVKM. The CDR3 has 13 amino acids. V dropped 5 bases and J dropped 11 bases, with 16 bases sitting between them. The CDR3 spells CASSPPDRPAQHF. The CDR3 DNA sequence: TGTGCCAGCAGTCCCCCAGACAGGCCAGCCCAGCATTTT.

This clone showed up just once. The chain employs TRBV5-6 and TRBJ1-4; 9 bases fit TRBD1. V trimming: 3 bases; J trimming: 6 bases; junction bases outside the gene matches: 6. Germline-derived CDR1 and CDR2 are SGHDT and YYEEEE. The CDR3 length is 15 residues. The CDR3 region is CASSSVDRGHEKLFF. The CDR3 coding sequence is TGTGCCAGCAGCTCCGTGGACAGGGGCCATGAAAAACTGTTTTTT. The full variable domain, its missing parts supplied by reference TRBV5-6 and TRBJ1-4, is DAGVTQSPTHLIKTRGQQVTLRCSPKSGHDTVSWYQQALGQGPQFIFQYYEEEERQRGNFPDRFSGHQFPNYSSELNVNALLLGDSALYLCASSSVDRGHEKLFFGSGTQLSVL.

The J gene is TRBJ2-7, the V gene TRBV28; 7 positions agree with TRBD1. The CDR3 covers 15 residues. The V segment lost 6 bases and the J segment 3 bases; nucleotides outside the gene matches: 11. Per the germline V gene, CDR1 is MDHEN and CDR2 is SYDVKM. The CDR3 protein is CASSLGGGPDYEQYF. CDR3 coding DNA: TGTGCCAGCAGCCTAGGGGGCGGTCCCGACTACGAGCAGTACTTC.

V gene TRBV5-1 combines with J gene TRBJ1-5; 8 bases match TRBD1. CDR1 SGHRS and CDR2 YFSETQ come from the germline V gene. The CDR3 is made up of 14 amino acids. V trimming: 3 bases; J trimming: 8 bases; junction bases outside the gene matches: 7. The CDR3 here is CASSSGQGEEPQHF. CDR3 DNA sequence: TGCGCCAGCAGCTCCGGACAGGGTGAAGAGCCCCAGCATTTT.

As regards this clone: The sample contains more than one DNA sequence encoding this CDR3. The V gene is TRBV19, the J gene TRBJ1-1; no clear D gene. Trimming cost V 6 bases and J 2 bases, with 10 bases left between them. CDR1 and CDR2 from the germline V gene are LNHDA and SQIVND (reference sequence). CDR3 size: 13 residues. As DNA, the CDR3 is TGTGCCAGTAGCGTAACAGTTAACACTGAAGCTTTCTTT. Its translation is CASSVTVNTEAFF.

The chain joins TRBV29-1 to TRBJ2-5, with 11 bases matching TRBD1. The germline V gene encodes CDR1 SQVTM and CDR2 ANQGSEA. V lost 0 bases, J lost 6 bases, and 6 bases stayed unmatched. The CDR3 contains 15 residues. The CDR3 bases are TGCAGCGTTGAAGATCTCAGGACAGGGGGCCAGACCCAGTACTTC. The encoded protein is CSVEDLRTGGQTQYF.

V usage is TRBV28 and J usage is TRBJ1-4; no reliable D call. Germline lookup yields CDR1 MDHEN and CDR2 SYDVKM. The CDR3 contains 13 residues. Trimming left V 6 bases short and J 5 bases short, with 10 bases between. The CDR3 reads CASSTASNEKLFF. CDR3 sequence (DNA): TGTGCCAGCAGCACCGCGTCAAATGAAAAACTGTTTTTT.

The chain uses TRBV6-5 and TRBJ2-7, with TRBD1 identical over 10 bases. The CDR3 sequence is 14 residues long. CDR1 is MNHEY, CDR2 SVGAGI, per germline. The J segment lost 6 bases and the V segment lost 7 bases, leaving 9 bases of the junction unmatched. Written as DNA, the CDR3 is TGTGCCAGCACTCCAAACCGGGACAGGGGCGAGCAGTACTTC. It is translated as CASTPNRDRGEQYF.

This chain uses TRBV28 with TRBJ1-1, with D perhaps TRBD1 (6 bases). Trimming stripped 8 bases from V and 0 bases from J, with 10 bases between. This CDR3 comprises 13 residues. Germline CDR1 and CDR2: MDHEN and SYDVKM. The CDR3 sequence: CASGQTMNTEAFF. CDR3 bases: TGTGCCAGCGGACAGACCATGAACACTGAAGCTTTCTTT.

This clone was picked up one time. The V call is TRBV12-3 or TRBV12-4, the J call TRBJ2-7; maybe TRBD2 (6 bases). V was trimmed by 2 bases and J by 4 bases, leaving 6 bases between them. The CDR3 runs to 12 residues. CDR3 sequence (DNA): TGTGCCAGCAGTTTACTAGCGTACGAGCAGTACTTC. It translates to CASSLLAYEQYF.

This clone turned up a few times. The chain couples TRBV10-3 to TRBJ1-5; possible D gene TRBD1, 5 bases. The CDR3 has 16 amino acids. Germline V gene lookup returns CDR1 ENHRY and CDR2 SYGVKD. V shed 3 bases and J shed 5 bases, with 17 bases lying between them. As DNA, the CDR3 is TGTGCCATCAGTGATGTATCACCGGGGGGTTATCAGCCCCAGCATTTT. Its translation: CAISDVSPGGYQPQHF.

The rearrangement uses TRBV19 and TRBJ2-7; TRBD2 is a possible D gene (5 bases). This CDR3 region has 14 residues. Germline assignment: CDR1 LNHDA and CDR2 SQIVND (reference sequence). V was pared by 5 bases and J by 4 bases, with 15 bases between. CDR3 protein: CASSQPEERYEQYF. CDR3 DNA sequence: TGTGCCAGTAGTCAGCCGGAGGAGAGGTACGAGCAGTACTTC.

V is TRBV5-5 and J is TRBJ1-5; D not resolved. V shed 0 bases and J shed 7 bases, with 14 bases lying between them. The CDR3 is 15 amino acids. CDR1 is SGHKS, CDR2 YYEKEE, per germline (reference sequence). CDR3: CASSLVREPGQPQHF. CDR3 DNA sequence: TGTGCCAGCAGCTTGGTTCGGGAGCCGGGACAGCCCCAGCATTTT.

This clone has a handful of counts. The gene calls are TRBV28 and TRBJ1-1; tentatively, D is TRBD1 (6 bases). CDR1 MDHEN and CDR2 SYDVKM come from the germline V gene. V lost 1 base, J lost 3 bases, and 18 bases lay in between. This CDR3 region has 17 residues. The CDR3 protein is CASSLSGRGTADTEAFF. The CDR3 DNA sequence: TGTGCCAGCAGTTTATCTGGCAGGGGCACAGCGGACACTGAAGCTTTCTTT.

The gene calls are TRBV6-6 and TRBJ1-4; perhaps TRBD1 as D (6 bases). The CDR3 consists of 14 residues. Deletions cut 4 bases from V and 7 bases from J, with 13 bases between. The germline V gene has CDR1 MNHNY and CDR2 SVGAGI (reference sequence). CDR3 in amino acids: CASSSTGRGEKLFF. For the CDR3, the DNA is TGTGCCAGCAGTTCAACAGGGCGAGGTGAAAAACTGTTTTTT.

Written as DNA, the CDR3 is TGTGCCAGCTTCCGACAGGGACTTAATGAAAAACTGTTTTTT. Translation gives CASFRQGLNEKLFF. V is TRBV5-6 and J is TRBJ1-4, with 7 positions matching TRBD1. The length of the CDR3 is 14 residues. From germline, CDR1 is SGHDT and CDR2 YYEEEE. Trimming took 7 bases from V and 4 from J; bases not matched to a gene: 7.

This chain links TRBV9 with TRBJ1-1, with 7 positions matching TRBD1. Germline V gene lookup returns CDR1 SGDLS and CDR2 YYNGEE. The trim removed 0 bases at V and 0 bases at J, leaving 5 bases unmatched. The CDR3 is 16 residues long. CDR3 DNA sequence: TGTGCCAGCAGCGTAGTGGCAGGGGGTGTGAACACTGAAGCTTTCTTT. Translating it yields CASSVVAGGVNTEAFF.

This chain connects TRBV6-5 to TRBJ2-5, with TRBD2 as a possible D gene (5 bases). The ends were cut back, 7 bases at V and 5 bases at J, with 17 bases in the middle. The CDR3 spans 14 residues. CDR1 and CDR2 from the germline V gene are MNHEY and SVGAGI. CDR3 sequence reads: CASTPVGSVETQYF. The CDR3 DNA reads as TGTGCCAGCACCCCCGTTGGTAGCGTGGAGACCCAGTACTTC.